The T cell receptor (beta chain) under discussion was sequenced for a study of T-cell reconstitution after alpha-beta-depleted transplantation in children. The germline V gene has CDR1 DFQATT and CDR2 SNEGSKA (reference sequence). V gave up 3 bases and J gave up 3 bases; unmatched junction bases: 18. The CDR3 is 19 residues long. This clonotype was seen only a few times. What it binds is unknown. The TCRbeta library was prepared with unique molecular identifiers. TCRdb reanalysed the PCR reads using MiXCR and keeps one entry per CDR3 protein. The table records about 900,000 distinct CDR3 sequences, about 31% of them present only once. General study points: Reports say that about two months after transplant, the alpha-beta T cells came out of several hundred graft clones that had expanded. Surviving recipient cells, namely T cells and thymic progenitors, were the source of high day-60 TCRbeta diversity in some patients. T-cell numbers and diversity one year post-transplant derived largely from freshly generated T cells.

The chain uses TRBV20-1 and TRBJ2-1; 9 nucleotides line up with TRBD2. This specimen consisted of PBMCs, mostly from graft donor cells, obtained 360 days after TCRalphabeta/CD19-depleted stem cell transplant. This clonotype originated in a boy younger than two who had a stem cell transplant for SCID, so the T cells may come from the graft donor. CDR3 nucleotides: TGCAGTGCTAGGGACCCCCGCGGGGGGGTTGGTACGGTCTACAATGAGCAGTTCTTC. This sequence encodes CSARDPRGGVGTVYNEQFF.